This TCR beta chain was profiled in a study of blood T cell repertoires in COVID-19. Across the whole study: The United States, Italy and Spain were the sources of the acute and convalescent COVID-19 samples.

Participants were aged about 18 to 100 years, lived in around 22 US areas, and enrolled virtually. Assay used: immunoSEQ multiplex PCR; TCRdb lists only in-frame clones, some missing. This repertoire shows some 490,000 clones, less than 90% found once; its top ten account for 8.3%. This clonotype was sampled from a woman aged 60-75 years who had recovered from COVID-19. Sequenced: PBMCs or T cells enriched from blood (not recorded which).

The CDR3 DNA follows: TGTGCCAGCAGCCTGCACATGGTCCTGTACAATGAGCAGTTCTTC. Its protein is CASSLHMVLYNEQFF. This chain connects TRBV5-4 to TRBJ2-1; D uncertain. Germline-derived CDR1 and CDR2 are SGHNT and YYREEE (reference sequence). V was cut by 4 bases and J by 4 bases, with 15 bases left in between. CDR3 size: 15 residues. Based on the CDR3 plus reference TRBV5-4 and TRBJ2-1, the full variable domain is ETGVTQSPTHLIKTRGQQVTLRCSSQSGHNTVSWYQQALGQGPQFIFQYYREEENGRGNFPPRFSGLQFPNYSSELNVNALELDDSALYLCASSLHMVLYNEQFFGPGTRLTVL.